These 26 T cell receptor beta chains came from one sample sequenced in a study of shared clonotypes between healthy human individuals. CD45RO-negative, CCR7-positively selected cells formed the naive CD8 fraction, excluding terminally differentiated effector memory CD45RA+ cells. Using immunoSEQ multiplex PCR, the repertoire was profiled, and TCRdb retains in-frame clones only, with some absent. The sample carries roughly 2,000,000 clones, roughly 94% recorded once. What was sequenced was naive CD8+ T cells sorted from blood. Receptors originate from a man younger than 35 in good health.

The chain joins TRBV15 to TRBJ1-1; 7 positions agree with TRBD1. Germline loops: CDR1 LNHNV, CDR2 YYDKDF (reference sequence). This CDR3 region has 13 residues. The V segment lost 5 bases and the J segment 2 bases; nucleotides outside the gene matches: 2. The CDR3 DNA is TGTGCCACCAGCCACAGGGGCAACACTGAAGCTTTCTTT. Its protein product is CATSHRGNTEAFF. The variable domain in full, completed from reference TRBV15 and TRBJ1-1, reads DAMVIQNPRYQVTQFGKPVTLSCSQTLNHNVMYWYQQKSSQAPKLLFHYYDKDFNNEADTPDNFQSRRPNTSFCFLDIRSPGLGDTAMYLCATSHRGNTEAFFGQGTRLTVV.

V is TRBV2 and J is TRBJ2-1; 11 nucleotides line up with TRBD1. The CDR3 sequence is 14 residues long. Looked up from germline, CDR1 is SNHLY and CDR2 is FYNNEI. J lost 4 bases, V lost 11 bases, and 7 bases had no gene match. The CDR3 DNA reads TGTGCCTACAACCGGGACAGGGGGTACAATGAGCAGTTCTTC. This translates into CAYNRDRGYNEQFF. The full variable domain, in which reference TRBV2 and TRBJ2-1 provide the parts outside the CDR3, is EPEVTQTPSHQVTQMGQEVILRCVPISNHLYFYWYRQILGQKVEFLVSFYNNEISEKSEIFDDQFSVERPDGSNFTLKIRSTKLEDSAMYFCAYNRDRGYNEQFFGPGTRLTVL.

The J gene is TRBJ1-2, the V gene TRBV30, with D perhaps TRBD1 (6 bases). The V end lost 0 bases, the J end lost 6 bases, and 11 bases lay between the germline ends. The CDR3 runs 13 residues. Germline CDR1 reads GTSNPN; CDR2 reads SVGIG (reference sequence). Written as DNA, the CDR3 is TGTGCCTGGAGTGTTTCCAGGGGCGATGGCTACACCTTC. Protein sequence: CAWSVSRGDGYTF.

The chain is built from TRBV18 and TRBJ1-2; TRBD1 is a possible D gene (6 bases). CDR1 and CDR2 from the germline V gene are KGHSH and LQKENI. There are 16 residues in the CDR3. Trimming shortened V by 3 bases and J by 0 bases, and 14 bases separated the two germline ends. The DNA for the CDR3 is TGTGCCAGCTCACCTTATTCAGGGGAATCTAACTATGGCTACACCTTC. Translated, it gives CASSPYSGESNYGYTF.

The chain links TRBV11-2 to TRBJ2-7, with D uncertain. Trimming removed 5 bases at V and 2 bases at J, with 10 bases between. There are 13 residues in the CDR3. Germline CDR1 and CDR2: SGHAT and FQNNGV. The CDR3 DNA sequence: TGTGCCAGCAGCGTCGCCCCCACCTACGAGCAGTACTTC. It yields the protein CASSVAPTYEQYF.

V and J are TRBV7-9 and TRBJ1-1; D is uncertain. The CDR3 is 12 residues long. V gave up 0 bases and J gave up 10 bases, with 9 bases separating them. Germline CDR1 SEHNR, CDR2 FQNEAQ (reference sequence). In DNA form, the CDR3 reads TGTGCCAGCAGCTTAGCGGCAGGCCGAGCTTTCTTT. The encoded protein is CASSLAAGRAFF.

The chain links TRBV5-6 to TRBJ1-3; no definite D call. CDR3 size: 12 residues. V was trimmed by 1 base and J by 4 bases, leaving 3 bases between them. CDR1 and CDR2 from the germline V gene are SGHDT and YYEEEE. For the CDR3, the DNA is TGTGCCAGCAGCTTGTACGGAAACACCATATATTTT. Protein: CASSLYGNTIYF.

The genes are TRBV14 and TRBJ1-4; TRBD1 matches at 10 bases. The germline CDR1 and CDR2 sequences are SGHDN and FVKESK. The CDR3 runs 15 residues. The J segment lost 6 bases and the V segment lost 0 bases, leaving 1 base of the junction unmatched. CDR3 nucleotides: TGTGCCAGCAGCCAAGACGGGACAGGGGATGAAAAACTGTTTTTT. This codes for CASSQDGTGDEKLFF. Complete variable domain (other parts from reference TRBV14 and TRBJ1-4): EAGVTQFPSHSVIEKGQTVTLRCDPISGHDNLYWYRRVMGKEIKFLLHFVKESKQDESGMPNNRFLAERTGGTYSTLKVQPAELEDSGVYFCASSQDGTGDEKLFFGSGTQLSVL.

As to this clone: Other DNA sequences in this sample translate to the same CDR3. The CDR3 here is CASSLAGGQETQYF. The CDR3 coding sequence is TGTGCCAGCAGCTTGGCGGGGGGTCAAGAGACCCAGTACTTC. J is TRBJ2-5 and V is TRBV7-9; 8 positions match TRBD2. V shed 3 bases, J shed 2 bases, and the junction held 2 bases outside the gene matches. The CDR3 has 14 amino acids. Germline V CDR1 and CDR2: SEHNR, FQNEAQ (reference sequence).

The chain couples TRBV21-1 to TRBJ2-5. TRBV21-1 is termed a pseudogene. CDR3 size: 18 residues. The CDR3 DNA is TGTGCCAGCAGCAAAAAGTTGGGTTGGGGGGCCCGCCAAGAGACCCAGTACTTC. This encodes CASSKKLGWGARQETQYF.

Worth noting for this clone: In the same sample, other DNA sequences code for this CDR3. The CDR3 region is CASSVDGSTDTQYF. CDR3 DNA: TGTGCCAGCAGCGTAGACGGTAGCACAGATACGCAGTATTTT. This rearrangement joins TRBV9 to TRBJ2-3; D unclear. Germline lookup yields CDR1 SGDLS and CDR2 YYNGEE. The CDR3 has 14 amino acids. The V end lost 0 bases, the J end lost 0 bases, and 5 bases lay between the germline ends. Drawing the rest from reference TRBV9 and TRBJ2-3, the complete variable domain is DSGVTQTPKHLITATGQRVTLRCSPRSGDLSVYWYQQSLDQGLQFLIQYYNGEERAKGNILERFSAQQFPDLHSELNLSSLELGDSALYFCASSVDGSTDTQYFGPGTRLTVL.

The V and J genes are TRBV9 and TRBJ1-2, with D possibly TRBD1 on 6 matching bases. The V and J ends lost 0 bases and 5 bases respectively, with 17 bases between them. Germline V lookup: CDR1 SGDLS, CDR2 YYNGEE. The CDR3 spans 16 residues. CDR3 coding DNA: TGTGCCAGCAGCGTAGAAGGCCCGGGGGCGCTTTATGGCTACACCTTC. Its protein is CASSVEGPGALYGYTF.

The V and J genes are TRBV19 and TRBJ1-5; no clear D gene. This CDR3 has 15 amino acids. The germline V gene has CDR1 LNHDA and CDR2 SQIVND (reference sequence). V was pared by 3 bases and J by 3 bases, with 12 bases between. The CDR3 DNA reads as TGTGCCAGTAGTATCCCCTACGGGGTCAATCAGCCCCAGCATTTT. It translates to CASSIPYGVNQPQHF.

This clone was found once. The sample carries other DNA sequences with the same CDR3. CDR3 sequence reads: CASSLVDNEQFF. The CDR3 coding sequence is TGTGCCAGCAGCTTAGTTGACAATGAGCAGTTCTTC. V usage is TRBV7-6 and J usage is TRBJ2-1; D uncertain. Trimming left V 1 base short and J 5 bases short, with 3 bases between. CDR3 length: 12 residues. Germline CDR1 and CDR2: SGHVS and FNYEAQ. The full variable domain, completed using reference TRBV7-6 and TRBJ2-1, is GAGVSQSPRYKVTKRGQDVALRCDPISGHVSLYWYRQALGQGPEFLTYFNYEAQQDKSGLPNDRFSAERPEGSISTLTIQRTEQRDSAMYRCASSLVDNEQFFGPGTRLTVL.

This clone was counted a few times. The chain recombines TRBV28 with TRBJ1-1; a weak D match, TRBD1 (5 bases). V lost 4 bases to trimming and J lost 4 bases, with 13 bases between them. This CDR3 contains 14 residues. Per germline, CDR1 MDHEN and CDR2 SYDVKM. CDR3 sequence (DNA): TGTGCCAGCAGTTCCCTGGACATCGGCACTGAAGCTTTCTTT. Translating it yields CASSSLDIGTEAFF.

The CDR3 bases are TGTGCCAGCAGCTCGGACACTAACTATGGCTACACCTTC. As protein: CASSSDTNYGYTF. The rearrangement links TRBV5-4 to TRBJ1-2, with a tentative D call TRBD1 (5 bases). The germline V gene encodes CDR1 SGHNT and CDR2 YYREEE (reference sequence). The CDR3 length is 13 residues. V was cut by 3 bases and J by 0 bases, with 6 bases left in between. Full variable domain (outside the CDR3, taken from reference TRBV5-4 and TRBJ1-2): ETGVTQSPTHLIKTRGQQVTLRCSSQSGHNTVSWYQQALGQGPQFIFQYYREEENGRGNFPPRFSGLQFPNYSSELNVNALELDDSALYLCASSSDTNYGYTFGSGTRLTVV.

The chain recombines TRBV5-1 with TRBJ2-1, with unresolved D. Between the trimmed V and J ends, which lost 5 bases and 6 bases, there was a span of 12 bases. In germline, CDR1 is SGHRS, CDR2 YFSETQ. CDR3 length equals 13 residues. CDR3 sequence: CASRATEVNEQFF. The CDR3, as DNA: TGCGCCAGCAGGGCAACAGAGGTCAATGAGCAGTTCTTC.

This clone was detected once. V is TRBV7-9 and J is TRBJ2-3; 13 nucleotides line up with TRBD2. With V trimmed by 4 bases and J by 4 bases, 11 bases remained unmatched. The length of the CDR3 is 18 residues. Germline CDR1 reads SEHNR; CDR2 reads FQNEAQ (reference sequence). The CDR3 DNA reads as TGTGCCAGCAGCTCGCCTTGGACTAGCGGGAGAGGCGCAGATACGCAGTATTTT. Protein: CASSSPWTSGRGADTQYF.

A word on this clone: Other nucleotide sequences in the sample specify the same CDR3. The chain recombines TRBV7-9 with TRBJ2-3; D assignment may be TRBD1 or TRBD2 (5 bases each). With 1 base removed from V and 7 bases from J, the gap between germline ends came to 6 bases. The CDR3 loop spans 12 amino acids. Germline V gene lookup returns CDR1 SEHNR and CDR2 FQNEAQ (reference sequence). The CDR3 spells CASSLGGNTQYF. The CDR3 DNA sequence: TGTGCCAGCAGCTTAGGGGGGAATACGCAGTATTTT.

This chain uses TRBV5-6 with TRBJ2-7, with D perhaps TRBD1 (6 bases). The CDR3 loop spans 14 amino acids. Trimming cost V 4 bases and J 1 base, with 12 bases left between them. The germline V gene has CDR1 SGHDT and CDR2 YYEEEE. The chain's CDR3 is CASSEGHLSYEQYF. The CDR3, as DNA: TGTGCCAGCAGCGAGGGACACCTTTCCTACGAGCAGTACTTC.

About this clone itself: At the DNA level, this CDR3 is encoded by other sequences in the same sample as well. The chain has TRBV2 and TRBJ2-1; D may be TRBD2 (5 bases). The CDR3 extends over 14 amino acids. V gave up 3 bases and J gave up 3 bases, with 9 bases separating them. In germline, CDR1 is SNHLY, CDR2 FYNNEI. Here the CDR3 DNA reads TGTGCCAGCAGTGACGGGGTAGGCTACAATGAGCAGTTCTTC. Amino acids: CASSDGVGYNEQFF.

The V and J genes are TRBV5-4 and TRBJ2-7, with D tentatively TRBD1 (5 bases). Per the germline V gene, CDR1 is SGHNT and CDR2 is YYREEE (reference sequence). Trimming left V 1 base short and J 1 base short, with 9 bases between. The CDR3 is 14 amino acids. The CDR3, as DNA: TGTGCCAGCAGCTTGAAGGGGATTTCCTACGAGCAGTACTTC. Its protein product is CASSLKGISYEQYF. The full variable domain, with the rest looked up from reference TRBV5-4 and TRBJ2-7, is ETGVTQSPTHLIKTRGQQVTLRCSSQSGHNTVSWYQQALGQGPQFIFQYYREEENGRGNFPPRFSGLQFPNYSSELNVNALELDDSALYLCASSLKGISYEQYFGPGTRLTVT.

This rearrangement joins TRBV5-6 to TRBJ2-3, with 7 positions matching TRBD2. The germline gives CDR1 SGHDT, CDR2 YYEEEE. The CDR3 sequence is 14 residues long. J was trimmed by 5 bases and V by 4 bases; bases with no gene match: 7. CDR3 loop: CASSTRTGGDTQYF. For the CDR3, the DNA is TGTGCCAGCAGCACCAGGACGGGGGGAGATACGCAGTATTTT.

The chain is built from TRBV27 and TRBJ2-1; D may be TRBD1 or TRBD2 (5 bases each). The CDR3 runs to 11 residues. V was cut by 6 bases and J by 12 bases, with 12 bases left in between. Germline values: CDR1 MNHEY, CDR2 SMNVEV (reference sequence). The CDR3 spells CASRMAGGQFF. CDR3 coding DNA: TGTGCCAGCAGAATGGCTGGGGGGCAGTTCTTC.

This clone was detected once. The chain combines TRBV7-6 with TRBJ2-7, with D perhaps TRBD1 (6 bases). This CDR3 is built from 15 residues. Germline V gene sequence: CDR1 SGHVS, CDR2 FNYEAQ. Trimming shortened V by 2 bases and J by 3 bases, and 14 bases separated the two germline ends. The CDR3 loop is CASSLFPEGGYEQYF. In DNA form, the CDR3 reads TGTGCCAGCAGCTTATTCCCGGAAGGGGGCTACGAGCAGTACTTC.

The rearrangement links TRBV7-9 to TRBJ1-1; no firm D call. Germline CDR1 SEHNR, CDR2 FQNEAQ (reference sequence). V dropped 7 bases and J dropped 1 base, with 13 bases sitting between them. The CDR3 runs to 14 residues. In DNA form, the CDR3 reads TGTGCCAGCACCGTACCTCTAGGGAACACTGAAGCTTTCTTT. Translating gives CASTVPLGNTEAFF.